A selection of T cell receptor beta chains follows, all from one sample in a study of cytomegalovirus exposure and HLA in healthy donors. Libraries were prepared by immunoSEQ multiplex PCR; TCRdb keeps only in-frame clonotypes and omits some of them. Of about 110,000 clones listed, around four fifths are singletons. Source material: PBMCs. The receptors were sampled from a man in his fifties or sixties in good health and CMV-seronegative. The CDR3 runs from the conserved cysteine through the conserved F or W. A D gene is named only where the DNA matches it firmly. The size entry is marked missing in some rows and otherwise reads once, few, many or a size class.

clone size: NA
J gene: TRBJ2-5
V gene: TRBV7-2
D gene: TRBD1
CDR3 DNA: TGTGCCAGCAGCTTCGGCCCCCCCGGACAGGGTTGGGAGACCCAGTACTTC
CDR3 protein: CASSFGPPGQGWETQYF

clone size: NA
J gene: TRBJ2-1
V gene: TRBV5-4
D gene: NA
CDR3 DNA: TGTGCCAGCAGCTTGGGCGGCGACGGCAGCTCCTACAATGAGCAGTTCTTC
CDR3 protein: CASSLGGDGSSYNEQFF

clone size: NA
J gene: TRBJ2-5
V gene: TRBV9
D gene: TRBD1
CDR3 DNA: TGTGCCAGCAGCCCAGAACAGGGGGCGGAGGCCCAGTACTTC
CDR3 protein: CASSPEQGAEAQYF

clone size: NA
J gene: TRBJ1-2
V gene: TRBV19
D gene: NA
CDR3 DNA: TGTGCCAGTAGTAAGATAGCGCAGGGAGGATATGGCTACACCTTC
CDR3 protein: CASSKIAQGGYGYTF

clone size: few
J gene: TRBJ2-2
V gene: TRBV2
D gene: NA
CDR3 DNA: TGTGCCAGCCGGACACAGGTTACCGGGGAGCTGTTTTTT
CDR3 protein: CASRTQVTGELFF

clone size: NA
J gene: TRBJ1-5
V gene: TRBV2
D gene: TRBD1
CDR3 DNA: TGTGCCAGCAGTGAGTCGGGGACAGGGCTACAGCCCCAGCATTTT
CDR3 protein: CASSESGTGLQPQHF

clone size: NA
J gene: TRBJ1-1
V gene: TRBV2
D gene: TRBD1
CDR3 DNA: TGTGCCACCCTCGTGGGGACAGGGGGCCCTGAAGCTTTCTTT
CDR3 protein: CATLVGTGGPEAFF

clone size: NA
J gene: TRBJ1-1
V gene: TRBV9
D gene: NA
CDR3 DNA: TGTGCCAGCAGCGTAGGATTTGAGAATGAAGCTTTCTTT
CDR3 protein: CASSVGFENEAFF

clone size: NA
J gene: TRBJ1-6
V gene: TRBV28
D gene: NA
CDR3 DNA: TGTGCCAGCAGTTTATTGGCAGGTACCTACCAAGTGAGCTCCTATAATTCACCCCTCCACTTT
CDR3 protein: CASSLLAGTYQVSSYNSPLHF

clone size: NA
J gene: TRBJ2-4
V gene: TRBV5-1
D gene: NA
CDR3 DNA: TGCGCCAGCAGCTTGGGAGTTACCCAGGGGAAGGACATTCAGTACTTC
CDR3 protein: CASSLGVTQGKDIQYF